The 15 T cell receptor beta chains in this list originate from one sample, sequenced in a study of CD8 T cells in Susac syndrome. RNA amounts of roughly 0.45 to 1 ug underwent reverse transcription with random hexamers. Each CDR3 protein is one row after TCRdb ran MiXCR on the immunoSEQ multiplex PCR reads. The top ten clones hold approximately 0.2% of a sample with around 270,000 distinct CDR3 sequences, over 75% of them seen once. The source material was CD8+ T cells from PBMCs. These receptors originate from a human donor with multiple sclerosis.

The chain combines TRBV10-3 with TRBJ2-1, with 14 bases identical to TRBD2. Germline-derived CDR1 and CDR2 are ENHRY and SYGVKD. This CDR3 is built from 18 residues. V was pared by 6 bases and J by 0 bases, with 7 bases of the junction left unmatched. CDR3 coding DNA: TGTGCCATCAGCCGGACTAGCGGGAGGTGGAGCTCCTACAATGAGCAGTTCTTC. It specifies CAISRTSGRWSSYNEQFF.

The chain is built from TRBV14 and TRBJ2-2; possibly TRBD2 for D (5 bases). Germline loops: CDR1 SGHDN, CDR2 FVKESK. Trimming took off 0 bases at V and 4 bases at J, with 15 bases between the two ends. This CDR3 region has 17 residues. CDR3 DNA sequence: TGTGCCAGCAGCCAAGATCTCCTAGCTAACGCCACCGGGGAGCTGTTTTTT. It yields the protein CASSQDLLANATGELFF.

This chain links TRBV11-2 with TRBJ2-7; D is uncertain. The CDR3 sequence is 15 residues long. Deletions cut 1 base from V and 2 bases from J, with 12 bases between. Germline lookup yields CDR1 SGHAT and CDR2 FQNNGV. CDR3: CASSLGQTTPYEQYF. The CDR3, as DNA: TGTGCCAGCAGCTTAGGTCAGACGACCCCCTACGAGCAGTACTTC.

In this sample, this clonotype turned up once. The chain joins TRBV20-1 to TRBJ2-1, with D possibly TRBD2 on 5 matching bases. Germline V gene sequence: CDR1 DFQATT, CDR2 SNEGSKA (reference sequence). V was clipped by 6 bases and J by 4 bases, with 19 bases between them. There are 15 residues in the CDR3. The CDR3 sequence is CSAVPPSGTYNEQFF. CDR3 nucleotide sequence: TGCAGTGCCGTCCCCCCCAGCGGAACTTACAATGAGCAGTTCTTC.

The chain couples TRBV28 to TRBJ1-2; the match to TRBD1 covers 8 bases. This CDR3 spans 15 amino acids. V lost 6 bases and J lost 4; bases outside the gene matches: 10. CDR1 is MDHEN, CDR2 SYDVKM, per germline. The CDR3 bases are TGTGCCAGCAGGGCTTCCGGGACAGGAGCCTATGGCTACACCTTC. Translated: CASRASGTGAYGYTF.

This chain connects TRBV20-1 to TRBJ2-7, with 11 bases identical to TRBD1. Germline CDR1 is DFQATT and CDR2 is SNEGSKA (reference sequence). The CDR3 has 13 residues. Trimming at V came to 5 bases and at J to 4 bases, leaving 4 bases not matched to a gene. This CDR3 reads CSAWDRGSYEQYF. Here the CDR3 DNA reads TGCAGTGCTTGGGACAGGGGGTCGTACGAGCAGTACTTC.

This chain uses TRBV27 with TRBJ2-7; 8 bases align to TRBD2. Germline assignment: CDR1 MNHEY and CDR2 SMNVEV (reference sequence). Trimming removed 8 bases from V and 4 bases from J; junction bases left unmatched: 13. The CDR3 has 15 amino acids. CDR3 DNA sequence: TGTGCCAGCCACTCGGGGGGGATCCGTGCTTACGAGCAGTACTTC. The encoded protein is CASHSGGIRAYEQYF.

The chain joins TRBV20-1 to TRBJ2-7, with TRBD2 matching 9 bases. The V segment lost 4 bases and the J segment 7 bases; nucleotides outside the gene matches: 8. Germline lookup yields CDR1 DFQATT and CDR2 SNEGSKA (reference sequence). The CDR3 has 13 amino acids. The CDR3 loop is CSAIAGGPWEQYF. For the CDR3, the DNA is TGCAGTGCTATTGCGGGAGGGCCGTGGGAGCAGTACTTC.

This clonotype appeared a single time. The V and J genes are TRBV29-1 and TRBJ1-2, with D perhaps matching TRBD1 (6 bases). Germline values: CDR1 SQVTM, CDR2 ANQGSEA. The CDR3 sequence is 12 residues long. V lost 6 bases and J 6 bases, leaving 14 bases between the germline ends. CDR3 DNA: TGCAGCGTCGGTCCGGGGGCGAATGGCTACACCTTC. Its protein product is CSVGPGANGYTF.

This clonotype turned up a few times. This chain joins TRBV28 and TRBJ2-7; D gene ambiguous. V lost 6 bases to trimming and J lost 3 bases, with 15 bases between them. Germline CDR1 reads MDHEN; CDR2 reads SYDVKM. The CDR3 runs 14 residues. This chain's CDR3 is CASSPRAEYYEQYF. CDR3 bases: TGTGCCAGCAGCCCCCGGGCAGAGTACTACGAGCAGTACTTC.

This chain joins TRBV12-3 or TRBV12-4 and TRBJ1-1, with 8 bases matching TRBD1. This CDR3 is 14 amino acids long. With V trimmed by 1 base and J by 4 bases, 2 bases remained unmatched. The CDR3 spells CASSLGGQGTEAFF. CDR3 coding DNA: TGTGCCAGCAGTTTAGGAGGACAGGGCACTGAAGCTTTCTTT.

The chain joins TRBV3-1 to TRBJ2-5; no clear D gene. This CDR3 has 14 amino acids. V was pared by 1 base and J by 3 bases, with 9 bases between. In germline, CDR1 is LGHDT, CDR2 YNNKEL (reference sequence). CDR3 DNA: TGTGCCAGCAGCCAAGTCGAGTGGAAAGAGACCCAGTACTTC. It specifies CASSQVEWKETQYF.

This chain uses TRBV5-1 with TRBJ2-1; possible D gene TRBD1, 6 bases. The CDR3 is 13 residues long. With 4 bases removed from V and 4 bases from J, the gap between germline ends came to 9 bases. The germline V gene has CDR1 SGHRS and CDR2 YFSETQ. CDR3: CASSADSYNEQFF. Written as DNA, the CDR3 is TGCGCCAGCAGCGCGGACAGTTACAATGAGCAGTTCTTC.

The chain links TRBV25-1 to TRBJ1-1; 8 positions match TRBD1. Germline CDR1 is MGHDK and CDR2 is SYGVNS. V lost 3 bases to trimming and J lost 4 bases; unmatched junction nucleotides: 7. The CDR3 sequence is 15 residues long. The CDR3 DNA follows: TGTGCCAGCAGTGACCCGGACAGGGCTGGCACTGAAGCTTTCTTT. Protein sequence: CASSDPDRAGTEAFF.

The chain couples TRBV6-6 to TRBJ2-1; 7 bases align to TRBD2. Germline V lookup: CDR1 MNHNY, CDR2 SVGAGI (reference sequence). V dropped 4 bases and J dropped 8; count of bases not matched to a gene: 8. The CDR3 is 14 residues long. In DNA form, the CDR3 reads TGTGCCAGCAGTTCGGAGGGCGGGGGTGATGAGCAGTTCTTC. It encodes CASSSEGGGDEQFF.